The T cell receptor (beta chain) under discussion was sequenced for a study of T cells after yellow fever vaccination. Overall study results and limits: The secondary T-cell response peaked on day 5, not day 15, but was weaker.

This clonotype was detected ten times or more. Antigen unknown. MiXCR was run by TCRdb on the 5' RACE reads, yielding one entry per CDR3 protein. The table has a few hundred thousand distinct CDR3 sequences, roughly 3.5% seen once. The CDR3 length is 11 residues. Germline V lookup: CDR1 DFQATT, CDR2 SNEGSKA (reference sequence). Between the trimmed V and J ends, which lost 3 bases and 8 bases, there was a span of 7 bases. The TCR comes from a man younger than 35 who received the YFV17D yellow fever vaccine. The sequences come from PBMCs, collected on the day of the yellow fever booster vaccination. The chain is built from TRBV20-1 and TRBJ1-4, with unresolved D. The CDR3 nucleotides are TGCAGTGCTAGCCCGGGAGAAAAACTGTTTTTT. Amino acid sequence: CSASPGEKLFF.